The 18 T cell receptor beta chains below were found in one sample sequenced in a study of molecular identifiers for immune sequencing clone quantification (dated by TCRdb to 2016 to 2019). The library was obtained by PCR. Sequencing was carried out with an Illumina HiSeq 4000. The public sequencing data were trimmed at Q25 with fastp and processed into clonotypes with MiXCR by TCRdb, which kept only in-frame beta chains. Each CDR3 protein appears once, grouped with its most common genes and DNA. The sample contains about 640,000 distinct CDR3 sequences, just under 20% of them found a single time. The ten largest clones take up 0.85% of the sample. The specimen sequenced was naive CD8+ T cells from blood, with Jurkat cell RNA spiked in. The cell subset or site label, as the study defines it: FACS-sorted CD8+CD4-CCR7+CD45RA+ naive T cells. These receptors were taken from a human donor in good health. Some libraries in this study had Jurkat cell RNA spiked in.

As for this clonotype: This may come from a read error, since a much larger clone is one base off. The chain recombines TRBV7-9 with TRBJ2-7; the match to TRBD2 covers 11 bases. The CDR3 consists of 14 residues. The germline V gene encodes CDR1 SEHNR and CDR2 FQNEAQ (reference sequence). This chain's CDR3 is CANSLLAGVNEQYF. In nucleotides, the CDR3 is TGTGCCAACAGCTTACTAGCGGGAGTGAACGAGCAGTACTTC. The whole variable domain, remainder taken from reference TRBV7-9 and TRBJ2-7, is DTGVSQNPRHKITKRGQNVTFRCDPISEHNRLYWYRQTLGQGPEFLTYFQNEAQLEKSRLLSDRFSAERPKGSFSTLEIQRTEQGDSAMYLCANSLLAGVNEQYFGPGTRLTVT.

This clonotype occurred many times. The chain uses TRBV6-5 and TRBJ2-1; D perhaps matches TRBD1 (6 bases). The germline V gene has CDR1 MNHEY and CDR2 SVGAGI. Between the trimmed V and J ends, which lost 2 bases and 4 bases, there was a span of 12 bases. The CDR3 loop spans 15 amino acids. CDR3 in DNA: TGTGCCAGCAGTTACGGTCCCCAGGGGTACAATGAGCAGTTCTTC. Its protein is CASSYGPQGYNEQFF.

Turning to this clonotype: The CDR3 does not close with the conserved phenylalanine or tryptophan, likely indicating a read error. V gene TRBV20-1 combines with J gene TRBJ2-7; 10 bases map to TRBD2. The CDR3 length is 13 residues. J was trimmed by 3 bases and V by 4 bases; bases with no gene match: 3. Germline V lookup: CDR1 DFQATT, CDR2 SNEGSKA (reference sequence). The CDR3 coding sequence is TGCAGTGCTACGGGGACTAGCGTCTACGAGCAGTACTCC. Protein sequence: CSATGTSVYEQYS.

Many counts were recorded for this clonotype. This chain links TRBV6-1 with TRBJ2-3, with D unclear. The CDR3 covers 15 residues. Germline V CDR1 and CDR2: MNHNS, SASEGT. Trimming removed 1 base at V and 0 bases at J, with 8 bases between. The CDR3: CASSEGWSSTDTQYF. The CDR3 nucleotides read TGTGCCAGCAGTGAAGGATGGAGTAGCACAGATACGCAGTATTTT.

This clonotype was detected only a few times. The chain combines TRBV19 with TRBJ2-2; the D is unclear. The CDR3 length is 14 residues. Germline V gene lookup returns CDR1 LNHDA and CDR2 SQIVND (reference sequence). V lost 3 bases and J 0 bases, leaving 5 bases between the germline ends. CDR3 amino acids: CASSISSNTGELFF. The CDR3 DNA reads as TGTGCCAGTAGTATCTCATCGAACACCGGGGAGCTGTTTTTT.

The chain joins TRBV27 to TRBJ2-7, with D tentatively TRBD1 (5 bases). The CDR3 extends over 15 amino acids. Germline CDR1 is MNHEY and CDR2 is SMNVEV (reference sequence). The V and J ends lost 5 bases and 0 bases respectively, with 14 bases between them. CDR3 sequence: CASSLRGAASYEQYF. In nucleotides, the CDR3 is TGTGCCAGCAGTCTAAGGGGCGCTGCCTCCTACGAGCAGTACTTC.

As to this clonotype: Given a much more abundant clone one base away, this may be a read error. The V gene is TRBV19, the J gene TRBJ2-7, with a tentative D call TRBD2 (6 bases). The germline V gene encodes CDR1 LNHDA and CDR2 SQIVND (reference sequence). The CDR3 length is 13 residues. Here the CDR3 DNA reads TGTGCCAGTGGCCCCTCTGGAGGGTACGAGCAGCACTTC. It specifies CASGPSGGYEQHF.

This clonotype appeared many times. The genes are TRBV4-3 and TRBJ2-7; possible D gene TRBD2, 5 bases. Germline loops: CDR1 LGHNA, CDR2 YSLEER. The CDR3 is 14 amino acids. V lost 0 bases and J 3 bases, leaving 9 bases between the germline ends. CDR3 nucleotide sequence: TGCGCCAGCAGCCAAGACCGGGGAATCTACGAGCAGTACTTC. Translated: CASSQDRGIYEQYF.

The table lists this clonotype with many counts. V gene TRBV11-2 combines with J gene TRBJ1-4, with D tentatively TRBD1 (5 bases). The CDR3 is made up of 15 amino acids. The germline V and J ends were trimmed by 5 bases and 5 bases, with 15 bases remaining between them. Germline CDR1 and CDR2: SGHAT and FQNNGV. The chain's CDR3 is CASSGWTSANEKLFF. The CDR3 nucleotides are TGTGCCAGCAGCGGATGGACATCTGCAAATGAAAAACTGTTTTTT.

This clonotype was detected a few times. The V and J genes are TRBV19 and TRBJ2-2; 11 nucleotides match TRBD2. J lost 0 bases, V lost 7 bases, and 7 bases had no gene match. Germline CDR1 reads LNHDA; CDR2 reads SQIVND (reference sequence). The CDR3 is 17 residues long. CDR3 DNA: TGTGCCAGTATAGGGCTAGCGGGAGGCCCGAACACCGGGGAGCTGTTTTTT. It specifies CASIGLAGGPNTGELFF.

This clonotype was seen ten or more times. The V and J genes are TRBV5-6 and TRBJ2-5; the match to TRBD1 covers 7 bases. The CDR3 runs 14 residues. Unmatched junction bases numbered 5, after V lost 0 bases and J lost 6 bases. The germline CDR1 and CDR2 sequences are SGHDT and YYEEEE. This CDR3 is CASSLDRGFQTQYF. CDR3 DNA sequence: TGTGCCAGCAGCTTGGACAGGGGTTTTCAGACCCAGTACTTC.

This clonotype appeared once. Just one base apart from a much larger clone, this may be a read error. The chain recombines TRBV9 with TRBJ2-7; D is unresolved. Trimming stripped 3 bases from V and 2 bases from J, with 12 bases between. The germline V gene encodes CDR1 SGDLS and CDR2 YYNGEE. The CDR3 runs 14 residues. CDR3 nucleotide sequence: TGTGCCAGCAGCGACGAGGTCAAGCCCTACGAGCAGTACTTC. Protein product: CASSDEVKPYEQYF. Based on the CDR3 plus reference TRBV9 and TRBJ2-7, the full variable domain is DSGVTQTPKHLITATGQRVTLRCSPRSGDLSVYWYQQSLDQGLQFLIQYYNGEERAKGNILERFSAQQFPDLHSELNLSSLELGDSALYFCASSDEVKPYEQYFGPGTRLTVT.

On this clonotype itself: A much larger clone differs from this one at a single base, so this may be a read error. CDR3 sequence reads: CASSQEHRPSDQETQYF. In nucleotides, the CDR3 is TGCGCCAGCAGCCAAGAACACAGGCCGTCTGACCAAGAGACCCAGTACTTC. This chain uses TRBV4-3 with TRBJ2-5; TRBD1 is a possible D gene (5 bases). CDR3 length: 17 residues. The germline V and J ends were trimmed by 0 bases and 0 bases, with 14 bases remaining between them. CDR1 is LGHNA and CDR2 is YSLEER in the germline V gene.

The chain employs TRBV12-3 or TRBV12-4 and TRBJ2-5, with D tentatively TRBD1 (5 bases). V gave up 3 bases and J gave up 5 bases, with 13 bases separating them. There are 14 residues in the CDR3. The CDR3 here is CASSFPAGRETQYF. The CDR3 DNA follows: TGTGCCAGCAGTTTTCCGGCAGGGCGGGAGACCCAGTACTTC.

This clonotype was detected ten times or more. CDR3 amino acids: CASSPRTSGSYYEQYF. The CDR3 DNA follows: TGCGCCAGCAGCCCGCGAACTAGCGGGAGCTACTACGAGCAGTACTTC. The chain joins TRBV5-1 to TRBJ2-7; TRBD2 agrees at 11 bases. In germline, CDR1 is SGHRS, CDR2 YFSETQ. The V gene end was trimmed by 4 bases and the J gene end by 3 bases; junction bases not matched to a gene: 9. The CDR3 has 16 amino acids.

Points on this clonotype: This could be a read error, since a much larger clone is one nucleotide away. The V gene is TRBV30, the J gene TRBJ2-7; TRBD1 matches 7 bases. Per germline, CDR1 GTSNPN and CDR2 SVGIG (reference sequence). The CDR3 runs 13 residues. V trimming: 3 bases; J trimming: 4 bases; junction bases outside the gene matches: 6. The CDR3 DNA reads TGTGCCTGGAGCTCATCACAGGGGTACGAGCAGTACTTC. This codes for CAWSSSQGYEQYF.

CDR3 protein: CACMWAGGPGEQYF. The DNA of the CDR3 is TGTGCCTGCATGTGGGCAGGGGGCCCGGGCGAGCAGTACTTC. The chain joins TRBV27 to TRBJ2-7; 8 nucleotides line up with TRBD1. CDR3 length: 14 residues. With 11 bases clipped from V and 6 bases from J, the junction kept 15 bases outside the gene matches. The V gene's germline CDR1 is MNHEY and CDR2 SMNVEV (reference sequence).

This clonotype was seen at least ten times. The chain combines TRBV12-5 with TRBJ1-4; 8 bases match TRBD1. V lost 1 base, J lost 8 bases, and 9 bases stayed unmatched. Germline V gives CDR1 LGHNT, CDR2 FRNRAP. The CDR3 totals 16 residues. The chain's CDR3 is CASGLARQGSSEKLFF. The CDR3 bases are TGTGCTAGTGGTTTGGCCCGACAGGGGAGTTCCGAAAAACTGTTTTTT.